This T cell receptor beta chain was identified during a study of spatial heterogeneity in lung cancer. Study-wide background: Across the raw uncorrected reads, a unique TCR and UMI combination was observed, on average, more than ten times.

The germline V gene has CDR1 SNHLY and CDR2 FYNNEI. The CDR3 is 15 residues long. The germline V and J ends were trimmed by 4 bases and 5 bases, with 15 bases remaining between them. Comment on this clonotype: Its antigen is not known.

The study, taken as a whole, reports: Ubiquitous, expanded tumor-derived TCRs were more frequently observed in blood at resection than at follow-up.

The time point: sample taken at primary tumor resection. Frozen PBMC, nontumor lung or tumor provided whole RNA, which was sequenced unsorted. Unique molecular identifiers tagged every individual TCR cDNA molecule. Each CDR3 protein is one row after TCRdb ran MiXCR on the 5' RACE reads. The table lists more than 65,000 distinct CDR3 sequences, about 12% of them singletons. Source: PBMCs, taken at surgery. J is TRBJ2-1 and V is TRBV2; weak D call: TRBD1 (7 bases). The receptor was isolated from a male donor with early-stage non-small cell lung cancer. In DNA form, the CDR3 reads TGTGCCAGCAGTGGACGACAGGGAGGTAACAATGAGCAGTTCTTC. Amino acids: CASSGRQGGNNEQFF.